The clone carrying this T cell receptor beta chain was observed at least ten times. As yet, its antigen is unknown. This record comes from a study of neurological immune-mediated disorders. The V and J ends lost 0 bases and 4 bases respectively, with 13 bases between them. Germline CDR1 is LNHNV and CDR2 is YYDKDF (reference sequence). CDR3 length: 16 residues. With 10-nucleotide random UMIs included, cDNA was synthesized by 5'RACE. TCRdb re-called the 5' RACE reads with MiXCR, one entry per CDR3 protein. Among tens of thousands of distinct CDR3 sequences, more than 4.5% were seen once, and the ten largest hold 5.6%. Whole-study results and caveats: No CDR3 amino acid sequences recurred among expanded clones across subjects, suggesting private repertoires in all groups.

This receptor was identified in a human donor with multiple sclerosis. The donor label of this sample is uncertain. Source material: PBMCs. The rearrangement joins TRBV15 to TRBJ1-5; D possibly corresponds to TRBD1 (6 bases). CDR3 amino acids: CATSRDMGAENQPQHF. The CDR3 nucleotides read TGTGCCACCAGCAGAGATATGGGGGCAGAAAATCAGCCCCAGCATTTT.